The sequence of this T cell receptor beta chain was determined in a study of human T cells and chemical hapten exposure. General study findings and limits: After DPC sensitization, TCRs above 1 in 1000 frequency showed no change.

The CDR3 runs 15 residues. Germline values: CDR1 SNHLY, CDR2 FYNNEI. J gave up 10 bases and V 5 bases, and 10 bases lay outside the gene matches. Separate cDNA molecules received unique molecular identifiers, which the library attached to them. MiXCR, run by TCRdb on the RACE reads, gives a single entry per CDR3 protein. The sample carries 35,000 to 50,000 distinct CDR3 sequences, roughly 4% recorded once. The time point denotes: healthy volunteer bleed at 2 weeks. Researchers extracted total RNA from unfractionated whole blood. Regarding this clonotype: Its cognate antigen is unknown.

This TCR came from a female donor in good health. Some clones in this sample may be carry-over from other donors' samples. The chain carries TRBV2 and TRBJ2-1, with TRBD2 matching 11 bases. The sequenced material came from whole blood. Here the CDR3 DNA reads TGTGCCAGCAGTTCTCTAGCGGGGGGCCAGGGAGAGCAGTTCTTC. It translates to CASSSLAGGQGEQFF.